This TCR beta chain was retrieved from a study of glioma-infiltrating T cells after dendritic cell vaccination. Study-level points and caveats: Complete blood and tumor specimen sets were limited to few patients.

V was trimmed by 2 bases and J by 0 bases, leaving 11 bases between them. Looked up from germline, CDR1 is LGHNA and CDR2 is YNFKEQ. The length of the CDR3 is 16 residues. Primers: 60 V beta forward and 13 J beta reverse. Here immunoSEQ multiplex PCR was the method, and the copy in TCRdb shows in-frame clones only, minus some. The sample holds some 58,000 clones, more than 70% seen once. Noted time point: after dendritic cell vaccination, including at tumor progression/relapse. Details on this clone: What it binds is unknown.

The chain carries TRBV4-2 and TRBJ1-5; D uncertain. This TCR derives from a human donor with glioblastoma. This material consisted of blood, taken after dendritic cell vaccination. The CDR3 region has the DNA TGTGCCAGCAGCCAAAACCCGCAGTCTAGCAATCAGCCCCAGCATTTT. Translating it yields CASSQNPQSSNQPQHF.